The 32 T cell receptor beta chains below come from one sample, sequenced in a study of blood T cell repertoires in COVID-19. The repertoire was sequenced with immunoSEQ multiplex PCR; TCRdb's copy has only in-frame clones and lacks some. The data hold a few hundred thousand clones, with under 90% observed a single time. Sequencing was performed on PBMCs or T cells enriched from blood (not recorded which). These receptors originate from a woman in her fifties or sixties who had been exposed to COVID-19.

The genes are TRBV7-6 and TRBJ2-7; 7 nucleotides match TRBD1. Unmatched junction bases numbered 10, after V lost 5 bases and J lost 0 bases. The CDR3 consists of 16 residues. CDR1 and CDR2 from the germline V gene are SGHVS and FNYEAQ. This CDR3 is CASSAVGTASSYEQYF. CDR3 sequence (DNA): TGTGCCAGCAGCGCCGTCGGGACAGCGAGCTCCTACGAGCAGTACTTC. Complete variable domain (other parts from reference TRBV7-6 and TRBJ2-7): GAGVSQSPRYKVTKRGQDVALRCDPISGHVSLYWYRQALGQGPEFLTYFNYEAQQDKSGLPNDRFSAERPEGSISTLTIQRTEQRDSAMYRCASSAVGTASSYEQYFGPGTRLTVT.

This clone appeared once. The V gene is TRBV11-2, the J gene TRBJ2-1, with D possibly being TRBD1 (6 bases). Trimming took 4 bases from V and 4 from J, leaving 11 bases between them. CDR1 is SGHAT, CDR2 FQNNGV, per germline. This CDR3 contains 14 residues. The DNA of the CDR3 is TGTGCCAGCAGCTCCAACAGGGAATACAATGAGCAGTTCTTC. This sequence encodes CASSSNREYNEQFF.

The chain links TRBV19 to TRBJ1-6, with TRBD1 matching over 10 bases. Germline trimming cut 4 bases from V and 7 bases from J; bases unmatched to any gene: 7. The CDR3 contains 16 residues. CDR1 LNHDA and CDR2 SQIVND come from the germline V gene (reference sequence). DNA for the CDR3: TGTGCCAGTAGTAGCGTCCGGGACAGGGGAAATTCACCCCTCCACTTT. It codes for CASSSVRDRGNSPLHF.

This clone was seen a single time. This chain joins TRBV29-1 and TRBJ1-2, with 9 bases that match TRBD1. This CDR3 is 11 amino acids long. J gave up 7 bases and V 7 bases, and 4 bases lay outside the gene matches. CDR1 and CDR2 (germline): SQVTM, ANQGSEA. CDR3 protein: CSADRGIGYTF. The CDR3 coding sequence is TGCAGCGCCGACAGGGGGATTGGCTACACCTTC. The full variable domain, rest sourced from reference TRBV29-1 and TRBJ1-2, is SAVISQKPSRDICQRGTSLTIQCQVDSQVTMMFWYRQQPGQSLTLIATANQGSEATYESGFVIDKFPISRPNLTFSTLTVSNMSPEDSSIYLCSADRGIGYTFGSGTRLTVV.

The chain joins TRBV28 to TRBJ1-5; 8 bases fit TRBD1. Per germline, CDR1 MDHEN and CDR2 SYDVKM. After removal of 6 bases from V and 7 bases from J, the junction contained 11 bases not matched to a gene. This CDR3 comprises 15 residues. The CDR3 sequence: CASSLRSGGGQPQHF. As DNA, the CDR3 is TGTGCCAGCAGCCTCAGGTCAGGGGGCGGGCAGCCCCAGCATTTT.

This chain joins TRBV3-1 (or the pseudogene TRBV3-2) and TRBJ1-2; 10 nucleotides match TRBD1. Germline trimming cut 3 bases from V and 3 bases from J; bases unmatched to any gene: 1. Germline loops: CDR1 LGHDT, CDR2 YNNKEL (reference sequence). The CDR3 runs 14 residues. The chain's CDR3 is CASSHDRGHYGYTF. DNA for the CDR3: TGTGCCAGCAGCCATGACAGGGGGCACTATGGCTACACCTTC.

The count of this clone is one. This rearrangement joins TRBV3-1 (or the pseudogene TRBV3-2) to TRBJ2-7; TRBD1 agrees at 11 bases. This CDR3 region has 13 residues. Germline V gene lookup returns CDR1 LGHDT and CDR2 YNNKEL (reference sequence). Trimming took 4 bases from V and 6 from J; bases not matched to a gene: 2. The CDR3 spells CASSLGTGGEQYF. For the CDR3, the DNA is TGTGCCAGCAGCCTCGGGACAGGGGGCGAGCAGTACTTC.

The chain couples TRBV7-6 to TRBJ2-3; the D gene is possibly TRBD2 (6 bases). Trimming cost V 4 bases and J 0 bases, with 11 bases left between them. CDR1 SGHVS and CDR2 FNYEAQ come from the germline V gene. The CDR3 spans 15 residues. The CDR3 loop reads CASSSGGTSTDTQYF. Written as DNA, the CDR3 is TGTGCCAGCAGCTCCGGGGGTACTAGCACAGATACGCAGTATTTT.

This clone came up a few times. The V and J genes are TRBV29-1 and TRBJ1-1; D possibly corresponds to TRBD1 (6 bases). Germline values: CDR1 SQVTM, CDR2 ANQGSEA. The CDR3 length is 12 residues. Trimming pared 5 bases from V and 5 bases from J, leaving 12 bases between. This CDR3 is CSVRDQGTEAFF. DNA of the CDR3: TGCAGCGTTCGCGACCAGGGGACTGAAGCTTTCTTT.

The CDR3 DNA is TGTGCCAGCAGCCAAGTTAGGTTACTAGCCGACACCGGGGAGCTGTTTTTT. The encoded protein is CASSQVRLLADTGELFF. The chain combines TRBV4-2 with TRBJ2-2, with a weak D call TRBD2 (6 bases). Trimming pared 1 base from V and 3 bases from J, leaving 15 bases between. The CDR3 has 17 amino acids. CDR1 LGHNA and CDR2 YNFKEQ come from the germline V gene.

This chain links TRBV4-1 with TRBJ2-5, with 8 bases aligning to TRBD1. The germline V gene encodes CDR1 MGHRA and CDR2 YSYEKL. V lost 2 bases and J lost 1; bases outside the gene matches: 6. The CDR3 is 16 amino acids. The CDR3, as DNA: TGCGCCAGCAGCCAATCAATAGGACAGGGCCAAGAGACCCAGTACTTC. Residues: CASSQSIGQGQETQYF.

The chain has TRBV9 and TRBJ2-5; the match to TRBD1 covers 9 bases. J was trimmed by 5 bases and V by 7 bases; bases with no gene match: 6. This CDR3 spans 13 amino acids. The V gene's germline CDR1 is SGDLS and CDR2 YYNGEE. The CDR3 DNA is TGTGCCAGCGCCGGGACAGGGTTGGAGACCCAGTACTTC. This sequence encodes CASAGTGLETQYF.

The V gene is TRBV4-1, the J gene TRBJ1-6; perhaps TRBD1 as D (5 bases). This CDR3 has 18 amino acids. V lost 3 bases and J lost 3, with 18 bases in between. CDR1 is MGHRA and CDR2 is YSYEKL in the germline V gene. In nucleotides, the CDR3 is TGCGCCAGCAGCCACGTGGGACTCGCGGGGATCTATAATTCACCCCTCCACTTT. Translated: CASSHVGLAGIYNSPLHF.

The genes are TRBV3-1 (or the pseudogene TRBV3-2) and TRBJ2-5; no firm D call. Deletions cut 6 bases from V and 2 bases from J, with 13 bases between. Germline CDR1 and CDR2: LGHDT and YNNKEL (reference sequence). The CDR3 sequence is 14 residues long. Written as DNA, the CDR3 is TGTGCCAGCAGTTACGCAGGAATACAAGAGACCCAGTACTTC. Amino acids: CASSYAGIQETQYF.

J is TRBJ1-2 and V is TRBV15, with 11 bases that match TRBD1. Germline V gene lookup returns CDR1 LNHNV and CDR2 YYDKDF (reference sequence). Trimming removed 1 base from V and 4 bases from J; junction bases left unmatched: 2. CDR3 length: 15 amino acids. CDR3: CATSRGGQGAYGYTF. The CDR3 DNA sequence: TGTGCCACCAGCAGAGGTGGACAGGGGGCCTATGGCTACACCTTC.

V usage is TRBV9 and J usage is TRBJ2-7; 12 bases map to TRBD2. CDR3 length equals 17 residues. V was pared by 0 bases and J by 2 bases, with 6 bases of the junction left unmatched. Germline V lookup: CDR1 SGDLS, CDR2 YYNGEE. The CDR3, as DNA: TGTGCCAGCAGCGTAGGAACCCTAGCGGGGGGGACCTACGAGCAGTACTTC. It translates to CASSVGTLAGGTYEQYF.

As for this clone: One junction end does not reproduce the germline sequence, and a read error may be involved. The gene calls are TRBV27 and TRBJ2-7; 10 bases agree with TRBD1. Germline-derived CDR1 and CDR2 are MNHEY and SMNVEV (reference sequence). This CDR3 is built from 15 residues. The CDR3 DNA follows: TGTGCCAGCAGTGACAGGACAGGGGGACTCTACGAGCGGTACTTC. Protein product: CASSDRTGGLYERYF.

The genes are TRBV30 and TRBJ1-2, with D perhaps TRBD1 (5 bases). Trimming pared 1 base from V and 5 bases from J, leaving 17 bases between. The germline V gene has CDR1 GTSNPN and CDR2 SVGIG (reference sequence). The CDR3 runs 15 residues. CDR3: CAWSARAGRGYGYTF. The CDR3 nucleotides are TGTGCCTGGAGTGCGCGGGCTGGGAGGGGTTATGGCTACACCTTC.

The chain joins TRBV19 to TRBJ2-7; weak D call: TRBD2 (7 bases). Germline V gene data show CDR1 as LNHDA and CDR2 as SQIVND (reference sequence). The V gene lost 5 bases and the J gene lost 3 bases, with 17 bases spanning the gap. The CDR3 is 15 amino acids. The CDR3 nucleotides are TGTGCCAGTAGTGTAACAGGGAGCGGGAACTACGAGCAGTACTTC. Translating it yields CASSVTGSGNYEQYF.

V and J are TRBV4-1 and TRBJ2-5, with 7 positions matching TRBD1. V gave up 4 bases and J gave up 2 bases; unmatched junction bases: 4. This CDR3 comprises 14 residues. Germline V gene data show CDR1 as MGHRA and CDR2 as YSYEKL. The CDR3 reads CASSPRQGQETQYF. The DNA of the CDR3 is TGCGCCAGCAGCCCTCGACAGGGTCAAGAGACCCAGTACTTC.

V gene TRBV14 combines with J gene TRBJ2-1, with 10 bases lining up with TRBD1. With V trimmed by 4 bases and J by 6 bases, 9 bases remained unmatched. From germline, CDR1 is SGHDN and CDR2 FVKESK. The CDR3 runs 16 residues. The CDR3 spells CASSRRDRGAGNEQFF. CDR3 nucleotides: TGTGCCAGCAGCCGGAGGGACAGGGGCGCGGGCAATGAGCAGTTCTTC.

This rearrangement joins TRBV4-1 to TRBJ2-7, with 8 positions matching TRBD1. Per germline, CDR1 MGHRA and CDR2 YSYEKL. The CDR3 extends over 15 amino acids. The junction had 10 bases not matched to a gene; V was cut back by 2 bases and J by 7 bases. In nucleotides, the CDR3 is TGCGCCAGCAGCCAACCTCCCGGGACAGGTGGGGAGCAGTACTTC. Its protein is CASSQPPGTGGEQYF.

This clone was recorded only once. V gene TRBV10-3 combines with J gene TRBJ1-1, with D tentatively TRBD1 (6 bases). CDR3 length: 13 amino acids. The germline V gene has CDR1 ENHRY and CDR2 SYGVKD. The V gene lost 8 bases and the J gene lost 0 bases, with 10 bases spanning the gap. The DNA for the CDR3 is TGTGCCATCCGCGGGGGCATGAACACTGAAGCTTTCTTT. Translated: CAIRGGMNTEAFF.

J is TRBJ1-3 and V is TRBV5-8, with 9 bases matching TRBD1. The CDR3 covers 20 residues. Trimming removed 3 bases from V and 2 bases from J; junction bases left unmatched: 18. The germline CDR1 and CDR2 sequences are SGHTS and YDEGEE. CDR3 loop: CASSWHYTGGEASPGNTIYF. The DNA of the CDR3 is TGTGCCAGCAGCTGGCATTACACAGGGGGCGAGGCTTCCCCTGGAAACACCATATATTTT.

The chain couples TRBV24-1 to TRBJ2-3; 9 bases line up with TRBD1. CDR3 length equals 16 residues. V gave up 3 bases and J gave up 2 bases; unmatched junction bases: 5. Germline V CDR1 and CDR2: KGHDR, SFDVKD. Written as DNA, the CDR3 is TGTGCCACCAGTGATCTCCGGACAGGGGACACAGATACGCAGTATTTT. Translated: CATSDLRTGDTDTQYF.

The J gene is TRBJ2-7, the V gene TRBV3-1 (or the pseudogene TRBV3-2), with 7 bases identical to TRBD1. Trimming took 2 bases from V and 5 from J; bases not matched to a gene: 6. Germline V gene data show CDR1 as LGHDT and CDR2 as YNNKEL (reference sequence). This CDR3 is built from 14 residues. CDR3 region: CASSQTTGLHEQYF. The CDR3 DNA follows: TGTGCCAGCAGCCAAACGACAGGGTTGCACGAGCAGTACTTC.

J is TRBJ2-2 and V is TRBV5-6; TRBD2 might be the D (6 bases). The CDR3 has 16 residues. CDR1 and CDR2 (germline): SGHDT, YYEEEE. With 2 bases removed from V and 2 bases from J, the gap between germline ends came to 13 bases. CDR3: CASSFWAGKNTGELFF. The CDR3 DNA sequence: TGTGCCAGCAGCTTTTGGGCGGGGAAAAACACCGGGGAGCTGTTTTTT.

The chain combines TRBV30 with TRBJ1-1, with D hard to call. Trimming left V 3 bases short and J 1 base short, with 12 bases between. Germline V gene lookup returns CDR1 GTSNPN and CDR2 SVGIG (reference sequence). This CDR3 is built from 14 residues. The CDR3 region is CAWSSLKPNTEAFF. Written as DNA, the CDR3 is TGTGCCTGGAGCTCCCTGAAGCCGAACACTGAAGCTTTCTTT.

V gene TRBV24-1 combines with J gene TRBJ1-5; D is perhaps TRBD1 (6 bases). Trimming stripped 5 bases from V and 2 bases from J, with 15 bases between. Germline CDR1 is KGHDR and CDR2 is SFDVKD. This CDR3 contains 16 residues. CDR3 protein: CATSAGGGRGNQPQHF. The CDR3 coding sequence is TGTGCCACCAGTGCCGGCGGGGGCCGGGGCAATCAGCCCCAGCATTTT.

V and J are TRBV5-1 and TRBJ1-6, with TRBD1 matching over 7 bases. CDR1 SGHRS and CDR2 YFSETQ come from the germline V gene. This CDR3 has 15 residues. Unmatched junction bases numbered 4, after V lost 3 bases and J lost 4 bases. The CDR3 DNA reads TGCGCCAGCAGCTCCCAGACAGGGTATAATTCACCCCTCCACTTT. Translation: CASSSQTGYNSPLHF. The variable domain in full, with the rest retrieved from reference TRBV5-1 and TRBJ1-6, is KAGVTQTPRYLIKTRGQQVTLSCSPISGHRSVSWYQQTPGQGLQFLFEYFSETQRNKGNFPGRFSGRQFSNSRSEMNVSTLELGDSALYLCASSSQTGYNSPLHFGNGTRLTVT.

This clone showed up just once. The chain is built from TRBV11-3 and TRBJ2-2; D is ambiguous. The V gene's germline CDR1 is SGHNT and CDR2 YENEEA. V was cut by 2 bases and J by 8 bases, with 9 bases left in between. This CDR3 contains 13 residues. CDR3: CASSLLFIGELFF. The CDR3 DNA is TGTGCCAGCAGCTTATTGTTTATTGGGGAGCTGTTTTTT.

This clone has only one observation. V is TRBV15 and J is TRBJ2-2, with D perhaps TRBD1 (5 bases). V dropped 5 bases and J dropped 4 bases, with 14 bases sitting between them. CDR3 length equals 15 residues. Per germline, CDR1 LNHNV and CDR2 YYDKDF (reference sequence). The CDR3 nucleotides are TGTGCCACCAGCCGTGCAGGGTCGGGCACCGGGGAGCTGTTTTTT. Encoded protein: CATSRAGSGTGELFF.